The clone carrying this TCR beta chain showed up many times. What it binds is not known. RNA transcripts served as the template for amplifying TCR beta CDR3 regions. First-round RT-PCR with HTBI primers amplified the TCR CDR3 region. TCRdb re-analysed the multiplex PCR reads in MiXCR, keeping a single row per CDR3 protein. The repertoire holds hundreds of thousands of distinct CDR3 sequences, with roughly 15% as singletons. This record belongs to a study of T cells in Graves' hyperthyroidism and ophthalmopathy. Overall study: Specimen type is peripheral blood, collected at initial diagnosis prior to any treatment.

The CDR3 is 15 amino acids. Germline V gives CDR1 LGHNA, CDR2 YNFKEQ. Trimming left V 1 base short and J 5 bases short, with 13 bases between. Diagnoses rested on clinical symptoms, serum thyroxine and TRAb, thyroid ultrasound and orbital computed tomography. Overall study results and limits: Clonotypes that were expanded in thyroid above 0.001 mostly appeared in blood too.

This TCR was recovered from a woman between 18 and 30 years old with Graves' ophthalmopathy. The chain is built from TRBV4-2 and TRBJ2-3, with a possible D match to TRBD2 (6 bases). The sequencing sample was made of blood. The CDR3 spells CASSQAGTSGDTQYF. The CDR3 coding sequence is TGTGCCAGCAGCCAAGCCGGGACTTCAGGAGATACGCAGTATTTT.